This T cell receptor (beta chain) derives from a study of T cell responses to AZD1222 COVID-19 vaccine (dated by TCRdb to the early 2020s). Some background on the complete study: TCR sequencing covered approximately 230 trial participants: 200 to 220 given two doses of AZD1222 and around 25 given two doses of MenACWY control vaccine. Enrollment into the trials was organized by age into subgroups of 18-55, 56-69 and 70-plus years, and those subgroups contained approximately 150, 30 and 60 TCR-sequenced participants, respectively. Results the study describes overall, beyond this receptor: Reportedly, almost half of the unique spike-specific TCRs recognized epitopes lying outside the regions that are mutated in the B.1.351 and B.1.1.7 variants. Vaccine-associated CD4 TCRs spanned the whole spike protein, with dominant responses in regions 160-218 and 743-854. The 56-69-year group was small, and its depth increase did not reach significance, likely because of low power. Conclusions about previously exposed vaccinees were limited because only six AZD1222 recipients were SARS-CoV-2 seropositive at baseline. Because no day 14 peak-response samples were available, repertoires were characterized only after the peak T cell response. After two AZD1222 doses, both the breadth and the depth of spike-specific TCRs were significantly higher than at day 0 and than in MenACWY recipients. Participants were mostly white British and included more females than males, and it was suggested by the authors that clonal diversity may have been underestimated.

The time point label of this sample denotes: about 28 days (+/-7) after the second vaccine dose. The treatment or condition label corresponds to: meningococcal conjugate vaccine given as trial control. Samples from vaccinated people were obtained from the UK trials COV001 and COV002, which included a single-blind randomized controlled phase 2/3 trial of AZD1222 (ChAdOx1 nCoV-19) in healthy adults. For TCRbeta chain sequencing, PBMC samples were collected from trial participants at day 0 and at day 28 after the second dose. There are 17 amino acids in the CDR3, from cysteine to phenylalanine inclusive. This entry keeps only the CDR3 DNA: 51 bases, framed from base 1. The junction shows trimming of 1 base on V and 2 bases on J, plus 15 bases between the germline ends. Looking up the germline V gene yields CDR1 SGHTA and CDR2 FQGNSA. The CDR3 regions of human TCRbeta chains were analyzed by immunosequencing. Processing in the source paper ran as follows. TCRs in the repertoires were compared against a reference library of SARS-CoV-2-specific TCRs that had been generated with the MIRA antigen-specificity platform. Breadth was defined as the fraction of unique TCRs that were SARS-CoV-2-associated, and depth was defined as the fraction of total T cells that were SARS-CoV-2-associated. Using the MIRA data, each spike-specific TCR was assigned both to the spike region to which the TCR was reactive and to a CD4 or CD8 class. Log10-transformed breadth and depth values were compared by one-way ANOVA with Sidak's multiple comparisons tests. The table comes from immuneACCESS by way of TCRdb, which keeps in-frame sequences with V and J called. Part of the clones is missing from these tables; in studies checked, under half for an unresolved V gene and the rest for unknown reasons. V and J calls and clone size are copied from that table; D and trimming were computed from the DNA. For this sample the table gives about 76,000 clones, of which roughly 80% were detected only once. Clones ranked in the top ten supply 25% to 30% of the sample.

This clone came up a few times. Its recognized antigen is unknown. Base qualities are not recorded, but no much larger clone differs from it by a single base. In this chain, TRBV7-2 is recombined with TRBJ1-5, with the D segment identity uncertain. The sequence came from an adult who received the MenACWY meningococcal vaccine as a control. The source was peripheral blood, collected 28 days after the second dose of the MenACWY control vaccine. The CDR3: CASSLVRCKRGNQPQHF. The sequence in DNA is TGTGCCAGCAGCTTAGTTCGTTGCAAAAGGGGCAATCAGCCCCAGCATTTT.